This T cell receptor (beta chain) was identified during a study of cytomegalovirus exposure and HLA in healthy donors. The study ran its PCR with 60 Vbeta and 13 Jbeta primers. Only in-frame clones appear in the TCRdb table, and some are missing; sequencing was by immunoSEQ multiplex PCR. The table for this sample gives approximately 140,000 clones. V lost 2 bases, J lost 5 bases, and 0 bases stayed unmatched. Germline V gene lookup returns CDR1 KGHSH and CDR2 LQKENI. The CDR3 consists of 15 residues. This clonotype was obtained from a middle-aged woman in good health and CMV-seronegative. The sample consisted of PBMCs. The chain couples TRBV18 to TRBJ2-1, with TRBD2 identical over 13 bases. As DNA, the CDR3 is TGTGCCAGCTCACCAACTAGCGGGGGGGACAATGAGCAGTTCTTC. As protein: CASSPTSGGDNEQFF.